This T cell receptor (beta chain) stems from a study of T cells after yellow fever vaccination. This clonotype was counted ten times or more. CDR1 is SGHKS, CDR2 YYEKEE, per germline (reference sequence). V gave up 6 bases and J gave up 0 bases, with 18 bases separating them. CDR3 length: 16 residues. MiXCR, applied by TCRdb to the 5' RACE reads, yields one record per CDR3 protein. This sample has 68,000 or so distinct CDR3 sequences, with approximately 6.1% found just once. The TCR comes from a man aged 18 to 30 who received the YFV17D yellow fever vaccine. This sample comprised CD8+ T cells sorted from PBMCs, obtained around 45 days after the first yellow fever vaccination. This chain links TRBV5-5 with TRBJ2-5; D ambiguous. In DNA, the CDR3 is TGTGCCAGCACCTTAAGGGCGCAGGCGTACCAAGAGACCCAGTACTTC. This sequence encodes CASTLRAQAYQETQYF.